This T cell receptor beta chain is drawn from a study of cytomegalovirus exposure and HLA in healthy donors. Primers for the PCR totalled 60 Vbeta and 13 Jbeta. The protocol was immunoSEQ multiplex PCR, while the TCRdb copy is restricted to in-frame clones and leaves out a portion. The sample lists approximately 180,000 clones; roughly 13% were seen once. This clone appeared a few times. Between the trimmed V and J ends, which lost 10 bases and 1 base, there was a span of 17 bases. The CDR3 contains 15 residues. The V gene's germline CDR1 is SNHLY and CDR2 FYNNEI. The chain employs TRBV2 and TRBJ1-5; D perhaps matches TRBD1 (6 bases). Sequenced input: PBMCs. The origin of this receptor is a man aged 45 to 65 in good health and CMV-seropositive. The CDR3 coding sequence is TGTGCCACAGGGGAGAGGGGGGGAAGCAATCAGCCCCAGCATTTT. Residues: CATGERGGSNQPQHF.